The rows below give T cell receptor beta chains drawn from one sample of a study of control samples from healthy donors and cancer patients. Data came from immunoSEQ multiplex PCR; TCRdb stores just in-frame clones and leaves some out. The table records roughly 88,000 clones, roughly 91% of them present only once. What was sequenced was blood. The source of these receptors is a man aged 50-60 years in good health. CDR3s include the opening cysteine and the closing phenylalanine or tryptophan. The D gene is left open where the match is weak. Size is stated for part of the rows, as once, few or many counts, or as a class when the clone is expanded.

length | J | D | V | size | CDR3 | DNA
13 | TRBJ2-7 | TRBD1 | TRBV6-5 | few | CASKGQGYYEQYF | TGTGCCAGCAAGGGACAGGGTTACTACGAGCAGTACTTC
15 | TRBJ2-1 | . | TRBV10-3 | . | CAISEEVGLGNEQFF | TGTGCCATCAGTGAGGAAGTCGGTTTGGGGAATGAGCAGTTCTTC
15 | TRBJ2-3 | . | TRBV6-5 | . | CASMGGHDGTDTQYF | TGTGCCAGCATGGGGGGCCACGACGGTACAGATACGCAGTATTTT
15 | TRBJ1-1 | . | TRBV5-4 | . | CASSLEGPRGTEAFF | TGTGCCAGCAGCTTGGAAGGGCCTAGGGGCACTGAAGCTTTCTTT
15 | TRBJ1-2 | . | TRBV6-5 | . | CASSYSTPGANGYTF | TGTGCCAGCAGTTACTCGACCCCAGGGGCCAATGGCTACACCTTC
14 | TRBJ1-3 | . | TRBV6-5 | once | CASSYSGKGNTIYF | TGTGCCAGCAGTTACTCGGGTAAAGGAAACACCATATATTTT
14 | TRBJ1-4 | TRBD1 | TRBV10-2 | . | CASRQTGGNEKLFF | TGCGCCAGCAGGCAGACAGGGGGGAATGAAAAACTGTTTTTT
14 | TRBJ1-1 | . | TRBV6-1 | . | CASSDWGPLTEAFF | TGTGCCAGCAGTGATTGGGGTCCGTTGACTGAAGCTTTCTTT
15 | TRBJ2-1 | TRBD2 | TRBV9 | . | CASSAVGLAGNEQFF | TGTGCCAGCAGCGCCGTGGGGCTAGCGGGCAATGAGCAGTTCTTC
14 | TRBJ2-3 | . | TRBV5-4 | . | CASSLAGITDTQYF | TGTGCCAGCAGCTTGGCCGGGATTACAGATACGCAGTATTTT
13 | TRBJ1-2 | . | TRBV5-1 | . | CASSLTRGYGYTF | TGCGCCAGCAGCTTGACCAGGGGATATGGCTACACCTTC
15 | TRBJ1-1 | . | TRBV7-9 | . | CASSETGYRYTEAFF | TGTGCCAGCAGCGAAACAGGGTATAGGTACACTGAAGCTTTCTTT
15 | TRBJ1-2 | . | TRBV7-2 | . | CASSYLMGAGYGYTF | TGTGCCAGCAGCTACTTAATGGGGGCTGGCTATGGCTACACCTTC
11 | TRBJ1-1 | . | TRBV7-9 | . | CASSLGTEAFF | TGTGCCAGCAGCTTAGGGACTGAAGCTTTCTTT
12 | TRBJ1-1 | . | TRBV7-2 | . | CASSFLNTEAFF | TGTGCCAGCAGCTTCCTGAACACTGAAGCTTTCTTT
17 | TRBJ2-1 | TRBD2 | TRBV24-1 | . | CATSDSDVAGGYNEQFF | TGTGCCACCAGTGATTCAGACGTAGCGGGGGGCTACAATGAGCAGTTCTTC
16 | TRBJ2-2 | . | TRBV7-8 | . | CASSLYGGTSTGELFF | TGTGCCAGCAGCTTATACGGGGGAACATCTACCGGGGAGCTGTTTTTT
14 | TRBJ2-1 | . | TRBV11-2 | . | CASIEASSYNEQFF | TGTGCCAGCATCGAGGCAAGCTCCTACAATGAGCAGTTCTTC
19 | TRBJ2-5 | TRBD2 | TRBV4-3 | . | CASSQNPGGAGGLRETQYF | TGCGCCAGCAGCCAGAATCCGGGGGGAGCGGGGGGACTGCGGGAGACCCAGTACTTC
16 | TRBJ1-1 | . | TRBV9 | . | CASSVSWTVLNTEAFF | TGTGCCAGCAGCGTATCGTGGACAGTCCTGAACACTGAAGCTTTCTTT
16 | TRBJ1-2 | . | TRBV4-1 | . | CASSQDNTGTYWGYTF | TGCGCCAGCAGCCAAGATAATACAGGGACCTATTGGGGCTACACCTTC
15 | TRBJ2-7 | . | TRBV2 | . | CASSEGPTGSYEQYF | TGTGCCAGCAGTGAGGGTCCGACAGGCTCCTACGAGCAGTACTTC
11 | TRBJ2-7 | . | TRBV6-5 | few | CASSSLYEQYF | TGTGCCAGCAGTTCGCTCTACGAGCAGTACTTC
14 | TRBJ1-1 | TRBD1 | TRBV5-1 | . | CASRTRQGNTEAFF | TGCGCCAGCAGAACGAGACAGGGGAACACTGAAGCTTTCTTT
14 | TRBJ1-1 | TRBD1 | TRBV19 | . | CASSKDRGNTEAFF | TGTGCCAGTAGTAAAGACAGGGGGAACACTGAAGCTTTCTTT
16 | TRBJ1-2 | . | TRBV19 | . | CASSSMAGSTNYGYTF | TGTGCCAGTAGCTCAATGGCAGGGTCCACTAACTATGGCTACACCTTC
14 | TRBJ1-1 | . | TRBV6-1 | . | CASSELTKGAEAFF | TGTGCCAGCAGTGAATTGACGAAAGGCGCGGAAGCTTTCTTT
15 | TRBJ2-7 | TRBD2 | TRBV6-5 | . | CASSYAGGSSYEQYF | TGTGCCAGCAGTTACGCCGGGGGGAGCTCCTACGAGCAGTACTTC
15 | TRBJ1-1 | . | TRBV25-1 | . | CASSEGPGTFFEAFF | TGTGCCAGCAGTGAAGGTCCGGGAACCTTTTTTGAAGCTTTCTTT
16 | TRBJ2-1 | . | TRBV7-2 | . | CASSLVTGLSYNEQFF | TGTGCCAGCAGCTTAGTTACAGGGCTCTCCTACAATGAGCAGTTCTTC
14 | TRBJ1-1 | . | TRBV2 | once | CASSQQGSPAEAFF | TGTGCCAGCAGCCAACAGGGAAGCCCCGCTGAAGCTTTCTTT